This TCR beta chain was identified during a study of blood T cell repertoires in COVID-19. CDR3 length: 15 amino acids. With 5 bases removed from V and 7 bases from J, the gap between germline ends came to 18 bases. Germline V lookup: CDR1 SEHNR, CDR2 FQNEAQ (reference sequence). Sequenced by immunoSEQ multiplex PCR; TCRdb stores in-frame clones only, minus some. Here the sample spans about 160,000 clones, roughly four fifths being singletons. This chain joins TRBV7-9 and TRBJ1-5, with D unclear. This TCR was recovered from a human donor in a cohort sampled during active COVID-19. The sequenced sample was peripheral blood. The CDR3 reads CASSQEGSGGQPQHF. CDR3 nucleotide sequence: TGTGCCAGCAGCCAAGAGGGCAGCGGCGGCCAGCCCCAGCATTTT.